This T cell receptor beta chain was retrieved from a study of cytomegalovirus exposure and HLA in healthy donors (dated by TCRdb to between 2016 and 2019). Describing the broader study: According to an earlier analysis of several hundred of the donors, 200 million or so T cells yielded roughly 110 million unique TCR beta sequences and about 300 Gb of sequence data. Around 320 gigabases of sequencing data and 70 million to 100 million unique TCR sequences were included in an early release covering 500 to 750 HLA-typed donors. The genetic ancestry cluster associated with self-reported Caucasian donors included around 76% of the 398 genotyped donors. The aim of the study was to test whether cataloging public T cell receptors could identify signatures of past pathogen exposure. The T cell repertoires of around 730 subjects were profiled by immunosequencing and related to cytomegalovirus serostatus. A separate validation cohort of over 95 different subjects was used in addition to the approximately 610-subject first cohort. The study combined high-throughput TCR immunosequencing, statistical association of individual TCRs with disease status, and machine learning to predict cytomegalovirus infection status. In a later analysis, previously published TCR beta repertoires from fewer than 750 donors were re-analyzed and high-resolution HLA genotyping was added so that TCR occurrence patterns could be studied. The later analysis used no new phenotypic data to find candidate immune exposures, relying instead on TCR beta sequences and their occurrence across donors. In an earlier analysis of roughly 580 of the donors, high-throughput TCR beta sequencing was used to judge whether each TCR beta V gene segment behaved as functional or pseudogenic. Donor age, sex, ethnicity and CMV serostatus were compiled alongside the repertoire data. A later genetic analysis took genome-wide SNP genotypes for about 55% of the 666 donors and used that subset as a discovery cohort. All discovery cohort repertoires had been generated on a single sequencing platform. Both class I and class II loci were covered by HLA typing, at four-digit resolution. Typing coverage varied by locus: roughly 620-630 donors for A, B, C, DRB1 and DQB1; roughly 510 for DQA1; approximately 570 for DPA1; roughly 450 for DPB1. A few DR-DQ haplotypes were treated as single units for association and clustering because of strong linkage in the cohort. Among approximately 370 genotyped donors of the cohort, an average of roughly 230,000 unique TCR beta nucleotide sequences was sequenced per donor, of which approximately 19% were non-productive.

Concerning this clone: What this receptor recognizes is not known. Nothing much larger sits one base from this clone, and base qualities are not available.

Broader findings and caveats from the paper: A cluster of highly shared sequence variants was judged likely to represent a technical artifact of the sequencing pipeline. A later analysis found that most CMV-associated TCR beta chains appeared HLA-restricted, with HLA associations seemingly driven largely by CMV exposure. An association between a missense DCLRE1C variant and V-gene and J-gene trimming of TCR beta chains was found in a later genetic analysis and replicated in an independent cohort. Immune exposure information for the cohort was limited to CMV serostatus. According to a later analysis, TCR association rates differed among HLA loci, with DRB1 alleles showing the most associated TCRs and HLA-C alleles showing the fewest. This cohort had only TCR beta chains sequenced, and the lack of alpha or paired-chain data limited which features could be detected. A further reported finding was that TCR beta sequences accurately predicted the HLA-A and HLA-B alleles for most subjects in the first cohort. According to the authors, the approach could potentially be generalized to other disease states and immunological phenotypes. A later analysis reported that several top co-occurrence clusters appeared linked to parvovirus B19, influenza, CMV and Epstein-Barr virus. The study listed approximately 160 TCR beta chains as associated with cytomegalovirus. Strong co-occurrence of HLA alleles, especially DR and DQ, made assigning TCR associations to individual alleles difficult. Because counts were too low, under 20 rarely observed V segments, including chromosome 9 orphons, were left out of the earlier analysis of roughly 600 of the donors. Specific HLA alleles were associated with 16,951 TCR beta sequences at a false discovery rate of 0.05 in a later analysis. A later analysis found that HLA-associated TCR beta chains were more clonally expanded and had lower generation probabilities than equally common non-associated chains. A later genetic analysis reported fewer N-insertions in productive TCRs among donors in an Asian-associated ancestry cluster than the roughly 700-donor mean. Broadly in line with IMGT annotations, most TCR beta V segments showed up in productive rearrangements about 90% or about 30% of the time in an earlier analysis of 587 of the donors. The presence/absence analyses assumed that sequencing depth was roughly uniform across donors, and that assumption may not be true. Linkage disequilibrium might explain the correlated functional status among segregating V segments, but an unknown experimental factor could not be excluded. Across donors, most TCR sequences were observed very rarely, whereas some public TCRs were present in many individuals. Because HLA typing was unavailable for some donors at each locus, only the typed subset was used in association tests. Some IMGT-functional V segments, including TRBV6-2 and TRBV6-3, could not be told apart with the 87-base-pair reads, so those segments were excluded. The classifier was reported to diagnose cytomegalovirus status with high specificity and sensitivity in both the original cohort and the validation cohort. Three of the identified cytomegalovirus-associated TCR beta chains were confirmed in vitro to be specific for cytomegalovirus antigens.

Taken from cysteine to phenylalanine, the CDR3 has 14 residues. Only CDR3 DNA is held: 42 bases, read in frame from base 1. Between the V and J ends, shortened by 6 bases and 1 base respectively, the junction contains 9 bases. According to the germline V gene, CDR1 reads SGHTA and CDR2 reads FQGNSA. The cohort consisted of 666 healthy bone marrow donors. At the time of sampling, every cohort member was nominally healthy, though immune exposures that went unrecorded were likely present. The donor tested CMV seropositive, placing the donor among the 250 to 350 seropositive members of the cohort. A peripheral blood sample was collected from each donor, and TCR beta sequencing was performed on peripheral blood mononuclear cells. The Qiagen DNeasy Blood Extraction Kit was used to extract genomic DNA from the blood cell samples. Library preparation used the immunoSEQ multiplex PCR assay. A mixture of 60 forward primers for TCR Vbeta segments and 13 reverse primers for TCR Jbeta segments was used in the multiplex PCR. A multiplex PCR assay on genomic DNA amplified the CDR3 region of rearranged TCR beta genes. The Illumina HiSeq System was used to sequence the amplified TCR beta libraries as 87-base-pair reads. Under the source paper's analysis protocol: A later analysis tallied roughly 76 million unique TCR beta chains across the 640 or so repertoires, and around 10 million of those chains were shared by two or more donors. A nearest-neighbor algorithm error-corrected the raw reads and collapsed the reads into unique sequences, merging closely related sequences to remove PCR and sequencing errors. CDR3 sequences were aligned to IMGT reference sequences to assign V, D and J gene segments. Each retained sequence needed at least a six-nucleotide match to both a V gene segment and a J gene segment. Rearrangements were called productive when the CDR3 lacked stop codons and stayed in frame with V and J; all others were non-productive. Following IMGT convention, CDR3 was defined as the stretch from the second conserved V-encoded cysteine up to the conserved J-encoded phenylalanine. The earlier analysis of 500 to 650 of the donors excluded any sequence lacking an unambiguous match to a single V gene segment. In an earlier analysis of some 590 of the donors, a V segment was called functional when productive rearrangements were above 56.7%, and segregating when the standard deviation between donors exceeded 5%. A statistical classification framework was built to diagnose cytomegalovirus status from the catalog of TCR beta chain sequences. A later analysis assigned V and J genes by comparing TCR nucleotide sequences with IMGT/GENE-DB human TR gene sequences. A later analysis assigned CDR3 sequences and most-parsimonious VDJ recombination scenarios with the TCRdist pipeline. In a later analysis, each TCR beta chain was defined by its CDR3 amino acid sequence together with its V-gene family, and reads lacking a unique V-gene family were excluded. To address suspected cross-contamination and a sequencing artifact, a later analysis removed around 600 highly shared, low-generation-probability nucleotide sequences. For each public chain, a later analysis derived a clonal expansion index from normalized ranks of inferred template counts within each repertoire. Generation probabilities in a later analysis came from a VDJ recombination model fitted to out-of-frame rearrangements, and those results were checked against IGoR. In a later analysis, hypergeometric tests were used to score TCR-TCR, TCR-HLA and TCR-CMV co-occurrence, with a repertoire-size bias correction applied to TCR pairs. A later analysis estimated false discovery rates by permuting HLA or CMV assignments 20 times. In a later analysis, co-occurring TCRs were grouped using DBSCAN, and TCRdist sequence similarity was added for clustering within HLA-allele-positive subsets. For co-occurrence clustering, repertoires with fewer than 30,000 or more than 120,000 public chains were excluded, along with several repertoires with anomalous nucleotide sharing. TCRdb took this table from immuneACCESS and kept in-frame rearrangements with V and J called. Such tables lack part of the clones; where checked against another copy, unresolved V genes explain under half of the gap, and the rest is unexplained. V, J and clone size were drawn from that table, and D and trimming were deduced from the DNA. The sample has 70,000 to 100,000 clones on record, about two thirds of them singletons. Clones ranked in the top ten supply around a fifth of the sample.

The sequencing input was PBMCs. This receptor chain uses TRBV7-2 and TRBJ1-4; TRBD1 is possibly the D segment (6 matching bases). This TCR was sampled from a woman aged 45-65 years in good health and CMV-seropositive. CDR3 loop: CASRQTGTNEKLFF. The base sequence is TGTGCCAGCAGACAGACAGGAACTAATGAAAAACTGTTTTTT. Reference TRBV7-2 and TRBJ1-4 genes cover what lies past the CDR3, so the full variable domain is GAGVSQSPSNKVTEKGKDVELRCDPISGHTALYWYRQSLGQGLEFLIYFQGNSAPDKSGLPSDRFSAERTGGSVSTLTIQRTQQEDSAVYLCASRQTGTNEKLFFGSGTQLSVL.